Shown below are 16 T cell receptor beta chains from a single sample sequenced in a study of blood T cell repertoires in COVID-19. Produced via immunoSEQ multiplex PCR; TCRdb's table is partial and in-frame only. The sample yields 140,000 or so clones, 80% to 90% seen once. Input material: peripheral blood. The receptors were sampled from a man between 60 and 75 years old with active or convalescent COVID-19.

J is TRBJ2-3 and V is TRBV7-2; TRBD1 is a possible D gene (6 bases). Trimming pared 5 bases from V and 0 bases from J, leaving 15 bases between. Germline values: CDR1 SGHTA, CDR2 FQGNSA. This CDR3 comprises 16 residues. CDR3 nucleotides: TGTGCCAGCAGCCCGCCTGGGGGACAAAGCACAGATACGCAGTATTTT. It codes for CASSPPGGQSTDTQYF. The full variable domain, in which reference TRBV7-2 and TRBJ2-3 provide the parts outside the CDR3, is GAGVSQSPSNKVTEKGKDVELRCDPISGHTALYWYRQSLGQGLEFLIYFQGNSAPDKSGLPSDRFSAERTGGSVSTLTIQRTQQEDSAVYLCASSPPGGQSTDTQYFGPGTRLTVL.

The chain is built from TRBV28 and TRBJ1-4, with TRBD1 matching 8 bases. Germline V lookup: CDR1 MDHEN, CDR2 SYDVKM. The CDR3 runs 15 residues. V dropped 5 bases and J dropped 6; count of bases not matched to a gene: 8. In nucleotides, the CDR3 is TGTGCCAGCAGTGGAAACCGGGACAGGCATGAAAAACTGTTTTTT. Translated, it gives CASSGNRDRHEKLFF.

This clone is a singleton in its sample. The chain carries TRBV19 and TRBJ2-5, with 8 bases aligning to TRBD2. CDR1 and CDR2 from the germline V gene are LNHDA and SQIVND (reference sequence). V shed 6 bases and J 5 bases; nucleotides not matched to a gene: 8. This CDR3 has 14 amino acids. The CDR3, as DNA: TGTGCCAGTAGACCGACTAGCGCGTGGGAGACCCAGTACTTC. As protein: CASRPTSAWETQYF.

V and J are TRBV18 and TRBJ1-2; D possibly corresponds to TRBD1 (5 bases). The V end was cut by 1 base, the J end by 8 bases, with 11 bases between. The CDR3 has 13 residues. Germline V gene lookup returns CDR1 KGHSH and CDR2 LQKENI. The CDR3 bases are TGTGCCAGCTCACCACTGACAGATGGCGGCTACACCTTC. Translating it yields CASSPLTDGGYTF.

The chain carries TRBV5-1 and TRBJ1-2; D is unclear. The CDR3 extends over 13 amino acids. Per the germline V gene, CDR1 is SGHRS and CDR2 is YFSETQ. V lost 0 bases and J 3 bases, leaving 6 bases between the germline ends. The CDR3 DNA reads TGCGCCAGCAGCTTGGCGGAGCACTATGGCTACACCTTC. It is translated as CASSLAEHYGYTF.

The chain is built from TRBV6-5 and TRBJ2-7; 10 nucleotides align to TRBD2. V was clipped by 9 bases and J by 2 bases; unmatched bases: 1. Germline V gene sequence: CDR1 MNHEY, CDR2 SVGAGI. CDR3 length: 12 amino acids. Here the CDR3 reads CASGLAAYEQYF. CDR3 nucleotides: TGTGCCAGTGGACTAGCGGCCTACGAGCAGTACTTC.

This clone occurred once. This sequence joins TRBV24-1 and TRBJ2-3; TRBD1 is a possible D gene (5 bases). The CDR3 is 18 residues long. Trimming took off 0 bases at V and 0 bases at J, with 15 bases between the two ends. Germline V gene data show CDR1 as KGHDR and CDR2 as SFDVKD. CDR3 protein: CATSDLRTAGMSTDTQYF. CDR3 nucleotides: TGTGCCACCAGTGATTTGCGAACTGCAGGGATGAGCACAGATACGCAGTATTTT.

Here the CDR3 reads CASSWGQGGDGYTF. CDR3 nucleotide sequence: TGTGCCAGCAGTTGGGGACAGGGGGGGGATGGCTACACCTTC. The chain joins TRBV28 to TRBJ1-2, with 11 bases matching TRBD1. Germline assignment: CDR1 MDHEN and CDR2 SYDVKM. The CDR3 runs to 14 residues. V trimming: 4 bases; J trimming: 6 bases; junction bases outside the gene matches: 4.

The chain combines TRBV28 with TRBJ1-2, with 7 bases fitting TRBD1. V lost 5 bases, J lost 8 bases, and 14 bases stayed unmatched. The CDR3 covers 15 residues. The V gene's germline CDR1 is MDHEN and CDR2 SYDVKM. CDR3 DNA sequence: TGTGCCAGCAGTCCCCCCAGGGGGTTGTTGAACGGCTACACCTTC. Translation gives CASSPPRGLLNGYTF.

DNA of the CDR3: TGTGCCAGTACCCTGAAAAGGACTAGCGGCAATGAGCAGTTCTTC. Protein: CASTLKRTSGNEQFF. This chain connects TRBV19 to TRBJ2-1; 10 bases are a match to TRBD2. Germline CDR1 and CDR2: LNHDA and SQIVND (reference sequence). The V and J ends lost 7 bases and 6 bases, in that order; junction bases with no gene match: 9. CDR3 length: 15 residues.

The rearrangement links TRBV6-5 to TRBJ1-1, with unresolved D. Per germline, CDR1 MNHEY and CDR2 SVGAGI. The CDR3 extends over 12 amino acids. Deletions cut 6 bases from V and 6 bases from J, with 11 bases between. The CDR3 DNA reads TGTGCCAGCAGGGTGACGGCGGCTGAAGCTTTCTTT. This sequence encodes CASRVTAAEAFF.

The genes are TRBV5-6 and TRBJ1-3; no definite D call. This CDR3 contains 14 residues. V was shortened by 1 base and J by 2 bases, with 7 bases between the two germline ends. CDR1 is SGHDT, CDR2 YYEEEE, per germline. CDR3 sequence: CASSLWAAGNTIYF. The CDR3 coding sequence is TGTGCCAGCAGCTTGTGGGCAGCTGGAAACACCATATATTTT.

The chain uses TRBV5-1 and TRBJ2-7, with D maybe TRBD1 (5 bases). CDR3 length: 11 residues. Germline CDR1 and CDR2: SGHRS and YFSETQ. The V and J ends lost 0 bases and 7 bases respectively, with 5 bases between them. CDR3 sequence (DNA): TGCGCCAGCAGCTTGGGGACAGAGCAGTACTTC. Protein product: CASSLGTEQYF.

This chain uses TRBV3-1 (or the pseudogene TRBV3-2) with TRBJ2-1, with 9 bases aligning to TRBD2. CDR1 and CDR2 (germline): LGHDT, YNNKEL (reference sequence). Trimming at V came to 0 bases and at J to 2 bases, leaving 5 bases not matched to a gene. This CDR3 spans 17 amino acids. CDR3 in DNA: TGTGCCAGCAGCCAAGATTGGCGGGAGGGCCCCTACAATGAGCAGTTCTTC. Translating it yields CASSQDWREGPYNEQFF.

The chain joins TRBV27 to TRBJ1-1, with D unresolved. The CDR3 extends over 15 amino acids. Deletions cut 6 bases from V and 2 bases from J, with 16 bases between. Germline V gene data show CDR1 as MNHEY and CDR2 as SMNVEV (reference sequence). CDR3 in DNA: TGTGCCAGCAGCCTGACTACAGCCGGAAACACTGAAGCTTTCTTT. It codes for CASSLTTAGNTEAFF.

This clone came up once. The chain carries TRBV11-1 and TRBJ1-1, with 8 bases lining up with TRBD1. CDR1 is SGHAT, CDR2 FQDESV, per germline (reference sequence). CDR3 length: 12 amino acids. V gave up 7 bases and J gave up 6 bases; unmatched junction bases: 4. CDR3: CASTTDRAEAFF. CDR3 coding DNA: TGTGCCAGCACCACGGACAGGGCTGAAGCTTTCTTT.